The entry below describes one TCR beta chain. Its specificity is not known. The length of the CDR3 is 12 residues. Between the trimmed V and J ends, which lost 3 bases and 7 bases, there was a span of 10 bases. Per the germline V gene, CDR1 is GTSNPN and CDR2 is SVGIG (reference sequence). TCRdb's copy holds only in-frame clones and misses some; the assay was immunoSEQ multiplex PCR. Of 140,000 to 150,000 clones in the sample, about 90% were seen once. This sample is part of a study of T cell responses to AZD1222 COVID-19 vaccine. Study-level points and caveats: Elevations in Spike-specific TCR breadth and depth followed administration of two AZD1222 doses.

The source of this sequence is an adult in good health. Here the sequenced sample was peripheral blood, taken on day 0 of MenACWY control vaccination. The chain uses TRBV30 and TRBJ1-5; no firm D call. The CDR3 loop is CAWRGNGQPQHF. In DNA form, the CDR3 reads TGTGCCTGGAGGGGGAACGGACAGCCCCAGCATTTT.